The 3 T cell receptor beta chains reported below all come from one sample, sequenced in a study of blood T cell repertoires in COVID-19 (dated by TCRdb to 2020 to 2022). The library was generated by the immunoSEQ multiplex PCR assay. TCRdb took this table from immuneACCESS and kept in-frame rearrangements with V and J called. Such tables lack part of the clones; where checked against another copy, unresolved V genes explain under half of the gap, and the rest is unexplained. The sample table contains 200,000 to 300,000 clones; only one count was recorded for 87% of them. Together, the top ten hold about 2.5% of the sample. The specimen sequenced was PBMCs or T cells enriched from blood (not recorded which). These receptor sequences come from a woman younger than 45 with acute COVID-19.

This chain connects TRBV6-2 or TRBV6-3 to TRBJ1-1; tentatively, D is TRBD1 (6 bases). Germline V gene lookup returns CDR1 MNHEY and CDR2 SVGEGT. The CDR3 is made up of 12 amino acids. The germline V and J ends were trimmed by 3 bases and 8 bases, with 10 bases remaining between them. DNA of the CDR3: TGTGCCAGCAGTTATGGGACAAGAGAAGCTTTCTTT. It yields the protein CASSYGTREAFF.

The genes are TRBV20-1 and TRBJ2-4; 9 bases map to TRBD1. CDR3 length equals 15 residues. With V trimmed by 3 bases and J by 2 bases, 5 bases remained unmatched. Germline CDR1 reads DFQATT; CDR2 reads SNEGSKA (reference sequence). The CDR3 region has the DNA TGCAGTGCTAGTACAGGGGGCGCGTCCAAAAACATTCAGTACTTC. Residues: CSASTGGASKNIQYF.

The chain has TRBV15 and TRBJ1-5; D perhaps matches TRBD1 (5 bases). The CDR3 has 18 amino acids. Germline CDR1 and CDR2: LNHNV and YYDKDF (reference sequence). V was clipped by 1 base and J by 0 bases, with 16 bases between them. The CDR3 region is CATSRGVGTYDSNQPQHF. The CDR3 nucleotides read TGTGCCACCAGCAGAGGTGTAGGGACTTACGATAGCAATCAGCCCCAGCATTTT.